These 29 T cell receptor beta chains came from one sample sequenced in a study of CD8+ T cells in alopecia areata. RNA was extracted and reverse transcribed into cDNA as the sequencing template. The table came from immunoSEQ multiplex PCR; TCRdb's copy has only in-frame clones and leaves some out. This sample shows some 110,000 clones and no singletons; 20% rests with the ten largest. Material: lesional skin. Receptors originate from a C3H/HeJ mouse with alopecia areata. This strain's MHC haplotype is H2-k.

Remarks on this clone: These gene names are mouse names. The sequence runs out 4 residues before the end of the CDR3; the remainder is reconstructed from the germline J gene. V and J are TRBV19 and TRBJ2-1; TRBD2 matches 9 bases. The V segment lost 2 bases and the J segment 1 base; nucleotides outside the gene matches: 7. Germline CDR1 and CDR2: FNHDT and SITEND (reference sequence). There are 17 residues in the CDR3. CDR3 DNA, as far as it was read: TGTGCCAGCAGTATCCCTCCGGGACTGGGAAACTATGCT. It specifies CASSIPPGLGNYA. In full, the CDR3 is CASSIPPGLGNYAEQFF.

This clone was counted between two and nine times. Gene names and germline match the mouse. The sequenced part of the CDR3 DNA is TGTGCCAGCAGTCTCCGGGACTGGGAA. Residues: CASSLRDWE. The CDR3 in its entirety is CASSLRDWEEVFF. The chain combines TRBV13-3 with TRBJ1-1; D may be TRBD1 (5 bases). Coverage ceases 4 residues before the CDR3 finishes, and the germline J gene fills in the end. The CDR3 contains 13 residues. Germline CDR1 reads NNHDY; CDR2 reads SYVADS.

A word on this clone: TCRdb lists a protein that is different at residue 13 from the translated DNA; the protein given here uses the DNA translation. The gene names given are mouse names. Sequencing ends 3 residues short of the CDR3 end; the germline J gene provides the rest. The chain is built from TRBV19 and TRBJ1-3; TRBD1 matches at 7 bases. This CDR3 region has 16 residues. After removal of 2 bases from V and 0 bases from J, the junction contained 5 bases not matched to a gene. Looked up from germline, CDR1 is FNHDT and CDR2 is SITEND (reference sequence). The CDR3 spells CASSMPGGVSGNTLYF. The sequenced part of the CDR3 DNA is TGTGCCAGCAGTATGCCAGGGGGTGTTTCTGGAAATACG.

This clone has a count of ten or more. Germline and genes: mouse. Read sequence stops 4 residues before the CDR3 end, and the germline J gene provides the missing end. The sample holds other DNA sequences that translate to the same CDR3. The chain couples TRBV13-3 to TRBJ2-1; 7 bases are a match to TRBD2. The V gene's germline CDR1 is NNHDY and CDR2 SYVADS. Unmatched junction bases numbered 5, after V lost 5 bases and J lost 0 bases. The CDR3 contains 15 residues. The CDR3 spells CASSPGGFNYAEQFF. The sequenced part of the CDR3 DNA is TGTGCCAGCAGCCCTGGGGGATTTAACTATGCT.

As regards this clone: Mouse gene names apply. Coverage ceases 4 residues before the CDR3 finishes, and the germline J gene fills in the end. The V call is TRBV1, the J call TRBJ2-1; 7 positions match TRBD1. V lost 0 bases and J lost 0; bases outside the gene matches: 2. The CDR3 loop spans 16 amino acids. Germline V gene data show CDR1 as NSQYPW and CDR2 as LRSPGD (reference sequence). CDR3 amino acids: CTCSAEQGTNYAEQFF. CDR3 DNA (partial): TGCACCTGCAGTGCAGAACAGGGGACTAACTATGCT. The variable domain in full, with the rest retrieved from reference TRBV1 and TRBJ2-1, is VTLLEQNPRWRLVPRGQAVNLRCILKNSQYPWMSWYQQDLQKQLQWLFTLRSPGDKEVKSLPGADYLATRVTDTELRLQVANMSQGRTLYCTCSAEQGTNYAEQFFGPGTRLTVL.

A note on this clone: At residue 11, TCRdb's protein disagrees with the DNA translation; the protein shown here derives from the DNA. The genes are named according to mouse. The observed sequence ends 3 residues before the CDR3 terminus, with the missing tail filled in from the germline J gene. This sequence joins TRBV19 and TRBJ1-6, with 8 bases identical to TRBD1. TRBJ1-6 carries the ORF label, with uncertain function. With 5 bases clipped from V and 5 bases from J, the junction kept 3 bases outside the gene matches. CDR3 length equals 14 residues. Germline V CDR1 and CDR2: FNHDT, SITEND (reference sequence). The CDR3 region is CASRRQGNNSPLYF. CDR3 bases read: TGTGCCAGCAGGCGACAGGGGAATAATTCGCCC.

This clone turned up a few times. Each gene name is a mouse one. With the read ending 4 residues before the CDR3 end, the germline J gene is used to fill in that end. Different DNA sequences within this sample yield the same CDR3. V and J are TRBV31 and TRBJ2-1; 13 bases line up with TRBD2. From germline, CDR1 is GKSSPN and CDR2 SITVG. The CDR3 consists of 15 residues. The part of the CDR3 DNA that was read is TGTGCCTGGAGTCCAAGGGACTGGGGGGGGGCT. Translated: CAWSPRDWGGA. The full CDR3 sequence reads CAWSPRDWGGAEQFF.

For this clone: Gene names are mouse gene names. Sequencing ends 4 residues short of the CDR3 end; the germline J gene provides the rest. J is TRBJ2-5 and V is TRBV13-3, with 8 nucleotides matching TRBD2. Germline values: CDR1 NNHDY, CDR2 SYVADS. This CDR3 has 16 residues. J gave up 1 base and V 0 bases, and 4 bases lay outside the gene matches. Incomplete CDR3 DNA: TGTGCCAGCAGTGATGCAGTGGGGGGGGACCAAGAC. As protein: CASSDAVGGDQD. The whole CDR3 sequence is CASSDAVGGDQDTQYF. The variable domain in full, with the rest retrieved from reference TRBV13-3 and TRBJ2-5, is EAAVTQSPRSKVAVTGGKVTLSCHQTNNHDYMYWYRQDTGHGLRLIHYSYVADSTEKGDIPDGYKASRPSQENFSLILELASLSQTAVYFCASSDAVGGDQDTQYFGPGTRLLVL.

There are many counts of this clone. Gene names and germline match the mouse. This chain's CDR3 is CASSGQGDTGQLYF. The sequenced part of the CDR3 DNA is TGTGCCAGCAGTGGGCAGGGGGACACCGGG. V gene TRBV13-3 combines with J gene TRBJ2-2; 7 bases align to TRBD1. Read coverage stops 4 residues before the CDR3 terminus; the germline J gene supplies the remainder. This CDR3 spans 14 amino acids. V gave up 3 bases and J gave up 3 bases; unmatched junction bases: 2. Looked up from germline, CDR1 is NNHDY and CDR2 is SYVADS.

As concerns this clone: Genes and germline come from the mouse. The read ends 4 residues shy of where the CDR3 ends; the end is completed using the germline J gene. This sequence joins TRBV19 and TRBJ2-2; 8 bases are shared with TRBD1. The CDR3 extends over 13 amino acids. The trim removed 9 bases at V and 3 bases at J, leaving 4 bases unmatched. Germline V gene lookup returns CDR1 FNHDT and CDR2 SITEND (reference sequence). CDR3 sequence reads: CATDRGDTGQLYF. The covered CDR3 bases are TGTGCCACAGACAGGGGTGACACCGGG.

Turning to this clone: At residue 13, the DNA translation does not agree with TCRdb's protein; the protein displayed here is the one encoded by the DNA. Germline and genes: mouse. The read terminates 3 residues ahead of where the CDR3 ends, so the germline J gene completes it. This chain uses TRBV1 with TRBJ1-3; a possible D gene is TRBD1 (6 bases). Germline V gene lookup returns CDR1 NSQYPW and CDR2 LRSPGD (reference sequence). The CDR3 extends over 16 amino acids. The CDR3 is CPCNTGTKNSGNTLYF. The sequenced CDR3 bases are TGCCCCTGCAATACCGGGACAAAAAATTCTGGAAATACG.

There are a few counts of this clone. Any gene name here is a mouse gene name. The read terminates 4 residues ahead of where the CDR3 ends, so the germline J gene completes it. The genes are TRBV16 and TRBJ2-1; 9 bases are shared with TRBD1. The CDR3 sequence is 17 residues long. The V gene's germline CDR1 is SGHSA and CDR2 FRNQAP. V shed 0 bases, J shed 4 bases, and the junction held 7 bases outside the gene matches. The CDR3 reads CASSLDTGGWIYAEQFF. The sequenced CDR3 bases are TGTGCAAGCAGCTTAGATACAGGGGGCTGGATATATGCT.

About this clone: The gene names here belong to mouse. From the germline J gene comes the end of the CDR3, since the read stops 4 residues before it. The V and J genes are TRBV1 and TRBJ2-3; 7 bases are shared with TRBD1. Germline loops: CDR1 NSQYPW, CDR2 LRSPGD (reference sequence). The CDR3 contains 16 residues. V was pared by 0 bases and J by 3 bases, with 6 bases of the junction left unmatched. The CDR3: CTCSADVTGRAETLYF. The sequenced part of the CDR3 DNA is TGCACCTGCAGTGCAGATGTGACAGGGAGAGCAGAA.

This clone turned up a few times. The genes and germline here are from mouse. Read sequence stops 4 residues before the CDR3 end, and the germline J gene provides the missing end. The chain uses TRBV1 and TRBJ1-4; maybe TRBD1 (6 bases). Germline V gene data show CDR1 as NSQYPW and CDR2 as LRSPGD (reference sequence). There are 16 residues in the CDR3. Trimming removed 1 base from V and 0 bases from J, with 9 bases in between. CDR3 residues: CTCSAGGGVSNERLFF. The CDR3 bases that were read are TGCACCTGCAGTGCAGGAGGGGGTGTTTCCAACGAA.

Worth noting for this clone: Gene labels here are mouse ones. The observed sequence ends 4 residues before the CDR3 terminus, with the missing tail filled in from the germline J gene. V gene TRBV13-3 combines with J gene TRBJ2-7; TRBD2 agrees at 8 bases. The CDR3 consists of 16 residues. CDR1 NNHDY and CDR2 SYVADS come from the germline V gene. V was clipped by 2 bases and J by 0 bases; unmatched bases: 7. CDR3 DNA (partial): TGTGCCAGCAGTGAGATCTGGGGGGCGAGCTCCTAT. This codes for CASSEIWGASSY. The CDR3 in its entirety is CASSEIWGASSYEQYF.

For this clone: The listed genes are named as in mouse. Coverage ceases 4 residues before the CDR3 finishes, and the germline J gene fills in the end. The chain links TRBV1 to TRBJ1-4; 7 positions match TRBD1. The ends lost 0 bases at V and 6 bases at J; junction bases unmatched: 7. This CDR3 has 16 amino acids. The germline CDR1 and CDR2 sequences are NSQYPW and LRSPGD (reference sequence). The CDR3 bases that were read are TGCACCTGCAGTGCAGATTGGGGGACAGTCCACGAA. It specifies CTCSADWGTVHE. The whole CDR3 protein reads CTCSADWGTVHERLFF. Full variable domain (remainder filled in from reference TRBV1 and TRBJ1-4): VTLLEQNPRWRLVPRGQAVNLRCILKNSQYPWMSWYQQDLQKQLQWLFTLRSPGDKEVKSLPGADYLATRVTDTELRLQVANMSQGRTLYCTCSADWGTVHERLFFGHGTKLSVL.

A remark on this clone: Gene names are mouse gene names. The CDR3 end falls 4 residues outside the read, so it is completed with the germline J gene. The chain has TRBV19 and TRBJ2-3; D gene ambiguous. This CDR3 contains 15 residues. Per germline, CDR1 FNHDT and CDR2 SITEND (reference sequence). Between the trimmed V and J ends, which lost 3 bases and 0 bases, there was a span of 11 bases. The CDR3 loop is CASSTPPGSAETLYF. The sequenced part of the CDR3 DNA is TGTGCCAGCAGTACCCCCCCTGGCAGTGCAGAA.

Regarding this clone: All gene names here are mouse names. The read is 4 residues too short to cover the CDR3 end, so that end is filled in from the germline J gene. Other DNA sequences in the sample encode the same CDR3. The gene calls are TRBV16 and TRBJ1-1, with D perhaps TRBD1 (5 bases). Looked up from germline, CDR1 is SGHSA and CDR2 is FRNQAP. The CDR3 has 15 residues. V lost 1 base and J 0 bases, leaving 9 bases between the germline ends. The sequenced part of the CDR3 DNA is TGTGCAAGCAGCTTAGTTGGGGGTGCAAACACA. It yields the protein CASSLVGGANT. The whole CDR3 sequence reads CASSLVGGANTEVFF. Full variable domain (outside the CDR3, taken from reference TRBV16 and TRBJ1-1): NAGVIQTPRHKVTGKGQEATLWCEPISGHSAVFWYRQTIVQGLEFLTYFRNQAPIDDSGMPKERFSAQMPNQSHSTLKIQSTQPQDSAVYLCASSLVGGANTEVFFGKGTRLTVV.

The table lists this clone with a few counts. Mouse names are used for the genes. The read is 4 residues too short to cover the CDR3 end, so that end is filled in from the germline J gene. The V gene is TRBV31, the J gene TRBJ2-5, with D hard to call. The CDR3 covers 12 residues. The V gene's germline CDR1 is GKSSPN and CDR2 SITVG. CDR3 sequence reads: CAWSLFGDTQYF. The DNA read from the CDR3 is TGTGCCTGGAGTCTATTTGGAGAC.

A remark on this clone: The germline and genes are mouse ones. Coverage ceases 4 residues before the CDR3 finishes, and the germline J gene fills in the end. The genes are TRBV19 and TRBJ2-7, with 7 positions matching TRBD2. Germline trimming cut 7 bases from V and 0 bases from J; bases unmatched to any gene: 4. Germline V CDR1 and CDR2: FNHDT, SITEND (reference sequence). The CDR3 runs to 13 residues. Partial CDR3 DNA: TGTGCCAGCCAAGGACTGGTCTCCTAT. Amino acid sequence: CASQGLVSY. The whole CDR3 sequence reads CASQGLVSYEQYF.

Note on this clone: These gene names are mouse names. CDR3 in amino acids: CASGEQVTASQNTLYF. The covered CDR3 bases are TGTGCCAGCGGTGAGCAAGTGACAGCTAGTCAAAAC. The J gene is TRBJ2-4, the V gene TRBV13-2, with D possibly being TRBD1 (5 bases). The DNA ends 4 residues before the CDR3 does, and the rest of the CDR3 is filled in from the germline J gene. Germline V gene lookup returns CDR1 NNHNN and CDR2 SYGAGS (reference sequence). V was trimmed by 2 bases and J by 0 bases, leaving 13 bases between them. The CDR3 spans 16 residues.

The table lists this clone with a few counts. Mouse gene names apply. CDR3 amino acids: CASSLVGVYEQYF. The CDR3 bases that were read are TGTGCCAGCAGTTTAGTGGGGGTTTAT. This chain uses TRBV14 with TRBJ2-7; a possible D gene is TRBD2 (6 bases). The CDR3 end lies 4 residues beyond the end of the read and is filled in from the germline J gene. The CDR3 has 13 residues. Germline assignment: CDR1 SGHDT and CDR2 FRDEAV.

Many counts were recorded for this clone. The gene names given are mouse names. The read comes to an end 4 residues before the CDR3 does, leaving the germline J gene to fill in the end. The chain uses TRBV13-3 and TRBJ2-7; a weak D match, TRBD1 (5 bases). CDR3 size: 14 residues. Germline values: CDR1 NNHDY, CDR2 SYVADS. CDR3 sequence reads: CASSDAETAYEQYF. The covered CDR3 bases are TGTGCCAGCAGTGATGCAGAGACAGCTTAT.

As concerns this clone: Gene labels here are mouse ones. The read ends 4 residues before the CDR3 terminus; that terminus is restored from the germline J gene. V gene TRBV17 combines with J gene TRBJ2-5, with D possibly matching TRBD1 (6 bases). The V end was cut by 4 bases, the J end by 2 bases, with 10 bases between. This CDR3 contains 14 residues. The germline gives CDR1 MNHDT, CDR2 YYDKIL. CDR3 DNA (partial): TGTGCTAGCAGTACGGGACACCTCCAAGAC. Its protein is CASSTGHLQD. The whole CDR3 is CASSTGHLQDTQYF.

This clone appeared a few times. The germline and genes are mouse ones. CDR3 sequence: CTCTKSNERLFF. The covered CDR3 bases are TGCACCTGCACCAAATCCAACGAA. The chain carries TRBV1 and TRBJ1-4; D call uncertain. With the read ending 4 residues before the CDR3 end, the germline J gene is used to fill in that end. The CDR3 length is 12 residues. Germline V gene data show CDR1 as NSQYPW and CDR2 as LRSPGD (reference sequence). Deletions cut 7 bases from V and 2 bases from J, with 5 bases between.

There are a few counts of this clone. Germline and genes: mouse. The DNA ends 4 residues before the CDR3 does, and the rest of the CDR3 is filled in from the germline J gene. The V gene is TRBV13-3, the J gene TRBJ1-1; 7 bases match TRBD1. Germline CDR1 NNHDY, CDR2 SYVADS. CDR3 size: 14 residues. Losses at the gene ends were 2 bases for V and 3 bases for J; bases not matched to a gene: 4. The DNA read from the CDR3 is TGTGCCAGCAGTGACGGACAGGACTACACA. Its protein product is CASSDGQDYT. The whole CDR3 protein reads CASSDGQDYTEVFF.

Remarks on this clone: Gene names denote mouse genes. Read data end 4 residues before the CDR3 end; the end is taken from the germline J gene. The chain links TRBV13-1 to TRBJ2-1; a weak D match, TRBD1 (6 bases). The CDR3 totals 16 residues. CDR1 and CDR2 from the germline V gene are NSHNY and SYGAGN. V lost 0 bases and J lost 1, with 11 bases in between. The CDR3 bases that were read are TGTGCCAGCAGTGATGGGAGGGACAAGAACTATGCT. It codes for CASSDGRDKNYA. The CDR3 in full is CASSDGRDKNYAEQFF.

With regard to this clone: Here the gene names and germline are mouse. The CDR3 goes on 4 residues after the read ends, and that part is filled in from the germline J gene. The chain employs TRBV13-3 and TRBJ2-2; 11 bases map to TRBD2. V lost 5 bases, J lost 4 bases, and 7 bases stayed unmatched. The CDR3 covers 16 residues. Germline lookup yields CDR1 NNHDY and CDR2 SYVADS. The CDR3 DNA, read in part, is TGTGCCAGCAGACCCACTGGGGGGGCGCGCACCGGG. Amino acid sequence: CASRPTGGARTG. The entire CDR3 is CASRPTGGARTGQLYF. The full variable domain, completed using reference TRBV13-3 and TRBJ2-2, is EAAVTQSPRSKVAVTGGKVTLSCHQTNNHDYMYWYRQDTGHGLRLIHYSYVADSTEKGDIPDGYKASRPSQENFSLILELASLSQTAVYFCASRPTGGARTGQLYFGEGSKLTVL.

This clone occurred a few times. Gene names are mouse gene names. The read stops 4 residues short of the end of the CDR3; the missing end is completed from the germline J gene. This chain joins TRBV19 and TRBJ2-5; TRBD2 matches at 10 bases. The CDR3 covers 15 residues. CDR1 and CDR2 (germline): FNHDT, SITEND (reference sequence). CDR3 bases read: TGTGCCAGCAGTCCTCCTGGGGGGGCGGGAGAC. Translated: CASSPPGGAGD. The CDR3 in its entirety is CASSPPGGAGDTQYF.